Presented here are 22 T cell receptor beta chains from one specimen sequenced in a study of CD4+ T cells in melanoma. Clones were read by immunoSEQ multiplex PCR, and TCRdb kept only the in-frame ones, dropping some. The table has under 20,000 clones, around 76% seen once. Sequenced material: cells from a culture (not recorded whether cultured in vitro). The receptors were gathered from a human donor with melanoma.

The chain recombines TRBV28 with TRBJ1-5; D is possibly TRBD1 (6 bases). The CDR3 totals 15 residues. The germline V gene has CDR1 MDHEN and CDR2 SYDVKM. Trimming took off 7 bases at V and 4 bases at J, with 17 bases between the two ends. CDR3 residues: CASTDPTGLNQPQHF. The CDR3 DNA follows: TGTGCCAGCACCGACCCGACAGGCCTTAATCAGCCCCAGCATTTT. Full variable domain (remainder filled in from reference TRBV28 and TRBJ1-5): DVKVTQSSRYLVKRTGEKVFLECVQDMDHENMFWYRQDPGLGLRLIYFSYDVKMKEKGDIPEGYSVSREKKERFSLILESASTNQTSMYLCASTDPTGLNQPQHFGDGTRLSIL.

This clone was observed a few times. The CDR3 region is CASSWTGLNTGELFF. For the CDR3, the DNA is TGCGCCAGCAGCTGGACAGGGCTGAACACCGGGGAGCTGTTTTTT. The gene calls are TRBV5-1 and TRBJ2-2; 8 bases match TRBD1. The CDR3 has 15 residues. Germline V gene data show CDR1 as SGHRS and CDR2 as YFSETQ. Trimming took 3 bases from V and 1 from J; bases not matched to a gene: 2. Full variable domain (remainder filled in from reference TRBV5-1 and TRBJ2-2): KAGVTQTPRYLIKTRGQQVTLSCSPISGHRSVSWYQQTPGQGLQFLFEYFSETQRNKGNFPGRFSGRQFSNSRSEMNVSTLELGDSALYLCASSWTGLNTGELFFGEGSRLTVL.

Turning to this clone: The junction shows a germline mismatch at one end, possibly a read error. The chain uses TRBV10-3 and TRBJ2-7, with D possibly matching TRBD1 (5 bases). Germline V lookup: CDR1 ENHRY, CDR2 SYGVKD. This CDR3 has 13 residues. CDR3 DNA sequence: TGTGCCAGCAGTTCAGGGCGTCAGTACGAGCAGTACTTC. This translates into CASSSGRQYEQYF.

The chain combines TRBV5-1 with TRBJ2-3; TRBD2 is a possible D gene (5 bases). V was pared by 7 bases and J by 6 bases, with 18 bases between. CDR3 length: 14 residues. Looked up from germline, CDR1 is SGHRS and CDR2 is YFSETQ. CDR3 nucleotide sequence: TGCGCCAGCCGAAGAGCGGTCGGATCCGATACGCAGTATTTT. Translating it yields CASRRAVGSDTQYF.

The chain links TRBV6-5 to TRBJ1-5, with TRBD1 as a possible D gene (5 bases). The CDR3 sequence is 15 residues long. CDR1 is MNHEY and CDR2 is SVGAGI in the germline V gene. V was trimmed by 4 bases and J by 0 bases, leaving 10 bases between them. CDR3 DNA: TGTGCCAGCAGTTGGGACGGATCTAGCAATCAGCCCCAGCATTTT. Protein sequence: CASSWDGSSNQPQHF.

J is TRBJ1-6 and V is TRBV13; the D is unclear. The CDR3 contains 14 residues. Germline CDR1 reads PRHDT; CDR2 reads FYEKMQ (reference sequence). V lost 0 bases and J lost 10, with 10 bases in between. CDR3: CASSLGSGNSPLHF. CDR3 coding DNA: TGTGCCAGCAGCTTAGGCTCGGGGAACTCACCCCTCCACTTT.

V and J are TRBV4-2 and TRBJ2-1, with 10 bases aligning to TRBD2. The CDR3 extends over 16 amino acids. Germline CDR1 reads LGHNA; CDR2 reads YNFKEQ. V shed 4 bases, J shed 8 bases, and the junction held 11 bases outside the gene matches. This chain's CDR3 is CASSPRVSGGGYEQFF. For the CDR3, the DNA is TGTGCCAGCAGCCCGCGTGTAAGCGGGGGGGGCTATGAGCAGTTCTTC.

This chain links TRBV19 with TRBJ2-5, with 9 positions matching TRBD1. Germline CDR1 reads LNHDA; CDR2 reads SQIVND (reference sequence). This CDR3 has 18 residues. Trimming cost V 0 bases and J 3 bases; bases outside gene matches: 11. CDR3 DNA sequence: TGTGCCAGTAGTATAGACGGGACAGGGCGACGTCGGGAAGAGACCCAGTACTTC. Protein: CASSIDGTGRRREETQYF.

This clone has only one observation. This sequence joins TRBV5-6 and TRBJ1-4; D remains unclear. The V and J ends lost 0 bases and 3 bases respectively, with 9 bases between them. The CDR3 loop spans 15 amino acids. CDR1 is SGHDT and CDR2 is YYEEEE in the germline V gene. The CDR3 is CASSLVGRSNEKLFF. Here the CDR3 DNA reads TGTGCCAGCAGCTTGGTAGGCAGATCTAATGAAAAACTGTTTTTT.

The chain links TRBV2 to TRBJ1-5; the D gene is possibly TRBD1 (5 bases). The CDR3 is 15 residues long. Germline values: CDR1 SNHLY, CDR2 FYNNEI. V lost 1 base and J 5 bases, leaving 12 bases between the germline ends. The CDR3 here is CASSEELGPDQPQHF. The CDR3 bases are TGTGCCAGCAGTGAAGAGTTGGGGCCCGATCAGCCCCAGCATTTT.

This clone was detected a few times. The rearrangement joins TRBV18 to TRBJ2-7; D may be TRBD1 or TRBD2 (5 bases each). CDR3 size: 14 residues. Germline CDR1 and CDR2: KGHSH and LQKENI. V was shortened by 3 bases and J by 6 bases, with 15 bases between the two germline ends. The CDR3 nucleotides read TGTGCCAGCTCACCGAAGGGTGAGGGGAGCGAGCAGTACTTC. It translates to CASSPKGEGSEQYF.

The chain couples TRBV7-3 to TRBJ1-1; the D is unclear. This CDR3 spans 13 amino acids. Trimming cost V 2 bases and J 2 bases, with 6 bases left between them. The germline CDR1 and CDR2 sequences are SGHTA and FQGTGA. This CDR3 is CASSLHRNTEAFF. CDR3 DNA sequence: TGTGCCAGCAGCTTACACAGAAACACTGAAGCTTTCTTT.

The CDR3 sequence is CASSLGGLGTDTQYF. In nucleotides, the CDR3 is TGCGCCAGCAGCTTAGGGGGCCTTGGCACAGATACGCAGTATTTT. This chain connects TRBV5-1 to TRBJ2-3; 7 bases fit TRBD1. Per germline, CDR1 SGHRS and CDR2 YFSETQ. The CDR3 runs to 15 residues. Unmatched junction bases numbered 4, after V lost 2 bases and J lost 1 base.

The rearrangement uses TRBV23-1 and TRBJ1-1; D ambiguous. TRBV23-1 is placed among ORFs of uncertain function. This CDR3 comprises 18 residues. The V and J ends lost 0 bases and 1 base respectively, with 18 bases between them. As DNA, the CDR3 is TGCGCCAGCAGTCAATCAATAAACGTCGGACGGAGGAACACTGAAGCTTTCTTT. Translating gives CASSQSINVGRRNTEAFF.

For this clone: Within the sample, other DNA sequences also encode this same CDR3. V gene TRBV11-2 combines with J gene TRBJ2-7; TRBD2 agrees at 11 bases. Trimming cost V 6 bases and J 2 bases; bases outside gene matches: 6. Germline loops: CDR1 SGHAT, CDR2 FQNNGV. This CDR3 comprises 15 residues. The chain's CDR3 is CASRSTSGGPYEQYF. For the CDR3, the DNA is TGTGCCAGCAGATCCACTAGCGGGGGCCCCTACGAGCAGTACTTC. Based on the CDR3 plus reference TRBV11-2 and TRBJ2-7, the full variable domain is EAGVAQSPRYKIIEKRQSVAFWCNPISGHATLYWYQQILGQGPKLLIQFQNNGVVDDSQLPKDRFSAERLKGVDSTLKIQPAKLEDSAVYLCASRSTSGGPYEQYFGPGTRLTVT.

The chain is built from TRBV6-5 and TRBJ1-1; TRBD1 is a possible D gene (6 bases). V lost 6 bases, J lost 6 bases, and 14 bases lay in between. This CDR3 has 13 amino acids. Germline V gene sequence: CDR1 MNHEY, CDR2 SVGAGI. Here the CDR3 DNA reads TGTGCCAGCAGACAGGGACCAAACGCTGAAGCTTTCTTT. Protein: CASRQGPNAEAFF.

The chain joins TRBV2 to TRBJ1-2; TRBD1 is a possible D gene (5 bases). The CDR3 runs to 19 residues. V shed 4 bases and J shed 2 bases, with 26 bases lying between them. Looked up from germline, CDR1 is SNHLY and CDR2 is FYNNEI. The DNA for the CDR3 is TGTGCCAGCAGTGCGCAAACCACGAGACAAACCGGGACGAACTATGGCTACACCTTC. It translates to CASSAQTTRQTGTNYGYTF.

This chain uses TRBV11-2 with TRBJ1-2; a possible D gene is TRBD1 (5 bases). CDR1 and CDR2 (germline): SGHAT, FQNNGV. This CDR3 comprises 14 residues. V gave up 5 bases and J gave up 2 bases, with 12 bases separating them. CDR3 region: CASSPMTANYGYTF. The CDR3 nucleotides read TGTGCCAGCAGCCCAATGACAGCGAACTATGGCTACACCTTC.

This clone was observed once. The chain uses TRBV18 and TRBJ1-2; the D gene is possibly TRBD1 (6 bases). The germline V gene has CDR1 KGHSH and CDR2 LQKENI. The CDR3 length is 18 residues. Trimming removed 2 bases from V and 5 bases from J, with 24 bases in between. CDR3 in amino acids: CASSPYLRDIEGGYGYTF. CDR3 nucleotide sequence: TGTGCCAGCTCACCATATCTCCGGGACATCGAAGGAGGTTATGGCTACACCTTC.

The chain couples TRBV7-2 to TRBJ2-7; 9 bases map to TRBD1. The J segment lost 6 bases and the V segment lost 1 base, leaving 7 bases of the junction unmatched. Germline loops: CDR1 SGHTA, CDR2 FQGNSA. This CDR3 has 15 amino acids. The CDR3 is CASSLVVDRGPEQYF. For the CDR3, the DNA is TGTGCCAGCAGCTTAGTCGTGGACAGGGGTCCCGAGCAGTACTTC.

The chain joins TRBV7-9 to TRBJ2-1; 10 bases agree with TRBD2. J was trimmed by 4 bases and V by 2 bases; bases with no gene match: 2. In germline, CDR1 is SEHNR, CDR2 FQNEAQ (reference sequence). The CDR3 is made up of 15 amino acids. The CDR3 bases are TGTGCCAGCAGCTTAATAGCGGGGGGATACAATGAGCAGTTCTTC. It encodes CASSLIAGGYNEQFF.

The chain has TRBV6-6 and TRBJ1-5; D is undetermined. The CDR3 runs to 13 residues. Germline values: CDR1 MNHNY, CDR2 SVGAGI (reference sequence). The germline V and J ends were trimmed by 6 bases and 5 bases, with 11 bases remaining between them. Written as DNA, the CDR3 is TGTGCCAGCAGCCTAGCAGATTATCAGCCCCAGCATTTT. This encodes CASSLADYQPQHF.